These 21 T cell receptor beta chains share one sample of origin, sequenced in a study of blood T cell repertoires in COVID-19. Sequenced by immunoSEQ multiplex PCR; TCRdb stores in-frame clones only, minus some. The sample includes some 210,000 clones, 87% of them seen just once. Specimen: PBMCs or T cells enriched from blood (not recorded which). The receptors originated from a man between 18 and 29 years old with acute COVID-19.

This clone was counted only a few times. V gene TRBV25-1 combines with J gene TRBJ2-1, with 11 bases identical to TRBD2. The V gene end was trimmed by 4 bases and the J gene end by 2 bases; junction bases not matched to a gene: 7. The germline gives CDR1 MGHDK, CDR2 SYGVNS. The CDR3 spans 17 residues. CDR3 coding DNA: TGTGCCAGCAGTGGCCCACCTAGCGGGAGGACCTACAATGAGCAGTTCTTC. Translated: CASSGPPSGRTYNEQFF.

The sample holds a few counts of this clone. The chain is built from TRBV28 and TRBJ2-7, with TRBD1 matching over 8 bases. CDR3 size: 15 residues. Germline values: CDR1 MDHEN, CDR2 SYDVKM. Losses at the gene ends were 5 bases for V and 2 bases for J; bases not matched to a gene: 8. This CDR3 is CASSHTTGGPYEQYF. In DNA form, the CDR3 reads TGTGCCAGCAGTCACACCACAGGGGGACCCTACGAGCAGTACTTC.

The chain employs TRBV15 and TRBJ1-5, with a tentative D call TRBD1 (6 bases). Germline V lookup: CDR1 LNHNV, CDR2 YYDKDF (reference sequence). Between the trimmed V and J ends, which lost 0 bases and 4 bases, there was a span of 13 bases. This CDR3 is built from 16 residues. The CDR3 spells CATSRDRGGGNQPQHF. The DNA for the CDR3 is TGTGCCACCAGCAGAGACAGGGGAGGGGGTAATCAGCCCCAGCATTTT. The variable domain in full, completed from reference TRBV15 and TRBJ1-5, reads DAMVIQNPRYQVTQFGKPVTLSCSQTLNHNVMYWYQQKSSQAPKLLFHYYDKDFNNEADTPDNFQSRRPNTSFCFLDIRSPGLGDTAMYLCATSRDRGGGNQPQHFGDGTRLSIL.

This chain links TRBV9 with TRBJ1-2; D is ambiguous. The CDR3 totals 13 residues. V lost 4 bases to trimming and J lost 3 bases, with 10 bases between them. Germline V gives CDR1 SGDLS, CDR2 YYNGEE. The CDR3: CASSPRGYYGYTF. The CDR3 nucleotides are TGTGCCAGCAGCCCCCGGGGATACTATGGCTACACCTTC.

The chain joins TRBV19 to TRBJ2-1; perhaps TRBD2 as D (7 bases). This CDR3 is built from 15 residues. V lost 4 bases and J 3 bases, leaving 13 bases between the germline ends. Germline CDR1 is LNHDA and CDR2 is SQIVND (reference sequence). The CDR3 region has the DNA TGTGCCAGTAGTACCCCTAGGGGGGGCTACAATGAGCAGTTCTTC. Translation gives CASSTPRGGYNEQFF.

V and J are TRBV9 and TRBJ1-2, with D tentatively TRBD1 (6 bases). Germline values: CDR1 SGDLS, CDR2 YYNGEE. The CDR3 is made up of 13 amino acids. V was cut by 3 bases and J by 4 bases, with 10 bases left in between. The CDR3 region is CASSEGQSYGYTF. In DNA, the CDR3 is TGTGCCAGCAGCGAAGGACAGAGCTATGGCTACACCTTC.

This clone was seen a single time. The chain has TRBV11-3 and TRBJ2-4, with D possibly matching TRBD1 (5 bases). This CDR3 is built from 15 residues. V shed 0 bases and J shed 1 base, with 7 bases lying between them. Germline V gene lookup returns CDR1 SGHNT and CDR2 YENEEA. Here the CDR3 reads CASSLDRAAKNIQYF. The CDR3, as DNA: TGTGCCAGCAGCTTAGACAGGGCGGCCAAAAACATTCAGTACTTC.

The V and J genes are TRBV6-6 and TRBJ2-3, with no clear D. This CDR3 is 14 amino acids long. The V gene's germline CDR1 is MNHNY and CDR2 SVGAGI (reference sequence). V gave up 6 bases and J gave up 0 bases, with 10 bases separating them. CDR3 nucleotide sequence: TGTGCCAGCAGGATAGACTCTAGCACAGATACGCAGTATTTT. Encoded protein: CASRIDSSTDTQYF.

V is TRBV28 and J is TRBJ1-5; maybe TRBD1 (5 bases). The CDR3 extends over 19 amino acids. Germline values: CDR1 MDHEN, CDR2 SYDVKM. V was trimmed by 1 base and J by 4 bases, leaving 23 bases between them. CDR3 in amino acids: CASSLSYLLLRVENQPQHF. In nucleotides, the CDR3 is TGTGCCAGCAGTTTATCCTACCTTCTGCTCAGGGTTGAGAATCAGCCCCAGCATTTT.

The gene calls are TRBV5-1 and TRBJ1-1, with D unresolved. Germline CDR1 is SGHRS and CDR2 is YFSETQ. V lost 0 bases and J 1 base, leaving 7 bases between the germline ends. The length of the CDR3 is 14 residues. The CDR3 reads CASSLGHSNTEAFF. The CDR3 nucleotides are TGCGCCAGCAGCTTGGGACACTCGAACACTGAAGCTTTCTTT.

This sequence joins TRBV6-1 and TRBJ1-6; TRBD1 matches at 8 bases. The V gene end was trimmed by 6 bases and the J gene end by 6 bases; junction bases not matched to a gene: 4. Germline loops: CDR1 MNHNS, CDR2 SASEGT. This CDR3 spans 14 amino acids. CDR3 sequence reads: CASRFGQGNSPLHF. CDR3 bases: TGTGCCAGCAGATTCGGACAGGGTAATTCACCCCTCCACTTT.

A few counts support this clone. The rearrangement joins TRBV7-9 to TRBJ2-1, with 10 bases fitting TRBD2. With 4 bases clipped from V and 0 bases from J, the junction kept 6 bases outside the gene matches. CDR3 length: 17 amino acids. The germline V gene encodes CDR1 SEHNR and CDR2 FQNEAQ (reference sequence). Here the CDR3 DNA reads TGTGCCAGCAGCTCCCATAGCGGGAGGAGCTCCTACAATGAGCAGTTCTTC. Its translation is CASSSHSGRSSYNEQFF.

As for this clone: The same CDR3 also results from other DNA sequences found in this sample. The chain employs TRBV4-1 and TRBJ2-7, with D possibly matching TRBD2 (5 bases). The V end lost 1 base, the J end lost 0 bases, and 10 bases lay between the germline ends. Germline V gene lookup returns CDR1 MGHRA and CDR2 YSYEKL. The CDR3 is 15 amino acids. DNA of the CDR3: TGCGCCAGCAGCCAAGTTGCGGGCAGCTCCTACGAGCAGTACTTC. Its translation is CASSQVAGSSYEQYF.

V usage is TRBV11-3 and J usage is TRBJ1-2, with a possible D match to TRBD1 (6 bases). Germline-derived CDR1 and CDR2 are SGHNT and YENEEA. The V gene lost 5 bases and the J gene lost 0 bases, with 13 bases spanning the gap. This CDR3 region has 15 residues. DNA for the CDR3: TGTGCCAGCAGCGGACAGAATCGAGCTAACTATGGCTACACCTTC. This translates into CASSGQNRANYGYTF.

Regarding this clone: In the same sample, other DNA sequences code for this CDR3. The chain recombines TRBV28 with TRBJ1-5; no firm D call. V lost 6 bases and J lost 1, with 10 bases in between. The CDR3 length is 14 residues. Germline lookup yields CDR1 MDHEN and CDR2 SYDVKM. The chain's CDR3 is CASSSGGSNQPQHF. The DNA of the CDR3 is TGTGCCAGCAGCTCAGGTGGGAGCAATCAGCCCCAGCATTTT.

The DNA for the CDR3 is TGCAGCGCCCGCCTGGCTGACAAAGCCTACGAGCAGTACTTC. Amino acid sequence: CSARLADKAYEQYF. The chain carries TRBV29-1 and TRBJ2-7; no firm D call. Germline assignment: CDR1 SQVTM and CDR2 ANQGSEA. The V end was cut by 7 bases, the J end by 2 bases, with 18 bases between. CDR3 length: 14 residues.

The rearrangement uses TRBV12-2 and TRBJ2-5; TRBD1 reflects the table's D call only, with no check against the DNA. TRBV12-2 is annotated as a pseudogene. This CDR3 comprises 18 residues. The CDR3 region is CASRLGFGKNRGRGTQYF. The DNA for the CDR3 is TGTGCAAGTCGCTTAGGTTTTGGAAAAAACAGGGGCCGTGGGACCCAGTACTTC.

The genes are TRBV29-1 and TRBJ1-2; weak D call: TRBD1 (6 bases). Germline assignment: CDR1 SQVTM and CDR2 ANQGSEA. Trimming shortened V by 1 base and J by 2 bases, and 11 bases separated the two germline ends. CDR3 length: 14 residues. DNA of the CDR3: TGCAGCGTTGAAGGGGGGCAGGAGAACTATGGCTACACCTTC. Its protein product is CSVEGGQENYGYTF.

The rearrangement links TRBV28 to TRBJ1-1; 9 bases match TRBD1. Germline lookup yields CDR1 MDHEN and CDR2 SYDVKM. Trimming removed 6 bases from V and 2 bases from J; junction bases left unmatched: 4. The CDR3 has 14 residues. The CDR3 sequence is CASRTGQGNTEAFF. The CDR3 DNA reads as TGTGCCAGCAGAACGGGACAGGGCAACACTGAAGCTTTCTTT. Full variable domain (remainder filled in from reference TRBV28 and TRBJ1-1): DVKVTQSSRYLVKRTGEKVFLECVQDMDHENMFWYRQDPGLGLRLIYFSYDVKMKEKGDIPEGYSVSREKKERFSLILESASTNQTSMYLCASRTGQGNTEAFFGQGTRLTVV.

Written as DNA, the CDR3 is TGTGCCAGCAGCGTGGAGACAGGGGGCATCGGGGAGCTGTTTTTT. Its translation: CASSVETGGIGELFF. The rearrangement joins TRBV9 to TRBJ2-2; 10 nucleotides agree with TRBD1. Germline V lookup: CDR1 SGDLS, CDR2 YYNGEE. The CDR3 has 15 amino acids. V shed 2 bases, J shed 7 bases, and the junction held 5 bases outside the gene matches.

This CDR3 is CASSRGGTGQRGSSYEQYF. The CDR3 nucleotides read TGTGCCAGCAGTCGAGGGGGGACAGGGCAGCGGGGGAGCTCCTACGAGCAGTACTTC. The gene calls are TRBV6-6 and TRBJ2-7, with D possibly matching TRBD1 (9 bases). V dropped 5 bases and J dropped 0 bases, with 26 bases sitting between them. The CDR3 consists of 19 residues. Per germline, CDR1 MNHNY and CDR2 SVGAGI (reference sequence).